A single sample gave rise to the 13 T cell receptor beta chains below, sequenced in a study of blood T cell repertoires in COVID-19. Sequenced by immunoSEQ multiplex PCR; TCRdb stores in-frame clones only, minus some. Of nearly 80,000 clones in the sample, around 80% were seen once. Sequenced sample: peripheral blood. These receptors all come from a woman in her 70s with acute or convalescent COVID-19.

The chain combines TRBV5-6 with TRBJ1-1; no reliable D call. The V gene lost 3 bases and the J gene lost 2 bases, with 8 bases spanning the gap. Germline V lookup: CDR1 SGHDT, CDR2 YYEEEE. The length of the CDR3 is 13 residues. DNA for the CDR3: TGTGCCAGCAGCTCTAACAGAAACACTGAAGCTTTCTTT. This translates into CASSSNRNTEAFF.

This clone was recorded a few times. The gene calls are TRBV3-1 (or the pseudogene TRBV3-2) and TRBJ2-1; 13 bases map to TRBD2. Trimming at V came to 5 bases and at J to 10 bases, leaving 8 bases not matched to a gene. The CDR3 is 15 residues long. Germline assignment: CDR1 LGHDT and CDR2 YNNKEL (reference sequence). The CDR3 loop is CASSSWTSGSGEQFF. The CDR3 coding sequence is TGTGCCAGCAGCTCCTGGACTAGCGGGAGTGGGGAGCAGTTCTTC.

The V call is TRBV7-3, the J call TRBJ2-2; D not certain. Germline CDR1 and CDR2: SGHTA and FQGTGA. The CDR3 sequence is 14 residues long. V lost 2 bases to trimming and J lost 3 bases, with 7 bases between them. CDR3 protein: CASSLARDTGELFF. CDR3 bases: TGTGCCAGCAGCTTAGCACGGGACACCGGGGAGCTGTTTTTT.

The gene calls are TRBV5-1 and TRBJ2-7, with 7 bases matching TRBD2. The CDR3 has 16 amino acids. CDR1 is SGHRS and CDR2 is YFSETQ in the germline V gene. The trim removed 4 bases at V and 6 bases at J, leaving 16 bases unmatched. The DNA of the CDR3 is TGCGCCAGCAGCGCGACCATCGGGGCGGGAGTCGGCGAGCAGTACTTC. Amino acids: CASSATIGAGVGEQYF.

This clone appeared a single time. V usage is TRBV5-1 and J usage is TRBJ1-2; weak D call: TRBD1 (6 bases). V lost 4 bases, J lost 8 bases, and 18 bases lay in between. The CDR3 sequence is 14 residues long. Germline lookup yields CDR1 SGHRS and CDR2 YFSETQ. The CDR3, as DNA: TGCGCCAGCAGCCTGAGGGGGACCTCCTCCGGCTACACCTTC. Protein product: CASSLRGTSSGYTF.

The genes are TRBV10-3 and TRBJ1-5, with no clear D. The germline V gene encodes CDR1 ENHRY and CDR2 SYGVKD. There are 15 residues in the CDR3. The V end was cut by 3 bases, the J end by 0 bases, with 9 bases between. CDR3 nucleotide sequence: TGTGCCATCAGTGACGGACTTTATAGCAATCAGCCCCAGCATTTT. Protein sequence: CAISDGLYSNQPQHF.

The chain joins TRBV5-1 to TRBJ1-1; D perhaps matches TRBD1 (5 bases). V lost 4 bases, J lost 4 bases, and 20 bases lay in between. The CDR3 covers 16 residues. Looked up from germline, CDR1 is SGHRS and CDR2 is YFSETQ. CDR3: CASSGREKGSGTEAFF. The CDR3 DNA follows: TGCGCCAGCAGCGGGCGGGAAAAGGGGTCGGGCACTGAAGCTTTCTTT.

This chain connects TRBV6-5 to TRBJ1-2; 9 nucleotides agree with TRBD1. The length of the CDR3 is 13 residues. CDR1 and CDR2 (germline): MNHEY, SVGAGI. V lost 5 bases to trimming and J lost 7 bases; unmatched junction nucleotides: 5. CDR3 DNA: TGTGCCAGCAGTACAGGGGGCTTGAGTGGCTACACCTTC. It codes for CASSTGGLSGYTF.

This clone was seen only a few times. This chain connects TRBV11-2 to TRBJ2-7, with TRBD1 matching 7 bases. Germline trimming cut 5 bases from V and 3 bases from J; bases unmatched to any gene: 10. This CDR3 is built from 15 residues. Germline CDR1 is SGHAT and CDR2 is FQNNGV. The CDR3 nucleotides are TGTGCCAGCAGCCAAGACGGGACAGCACACTACGAGCAGTACTTC. The encoded protein is CASSQDGTAHYEQYF.

V is TRBV11-2 and J is TRBJ2-5; 9 bases map to TRBD1. This CDR3 is built from 19 residues. Looked up from germline, CDR1 is SGHAT and CDR2 is FQNNGV. V was pared by 1 base and J by 4 bases, with 16 bases of the junction left unmatched. The CDR3 loop reads CASSLVEVNRGRVAETQYF. CDR3 in DNA: TGTGCCAGCAGCTTAGTGGAGGTAAACAGGGGGCGGGTAGCAGAGACCCAGTACTTC.

This clone was recorded a few times. The chain uses TRBV30 and TRBJ1-4, with D unresolved. Germline CDR1 reads GTSNPN; CDR2 reads SVGIG (reference sequence). The CDR3 length is 12 residues. V dropped 3 bases and J dropped 8 bases, with 10 bases sitting between them. In DNA form, the CDR3 reads TGTGCCTGGAGCTGGTCGGAGGAAAAACTGTTTTTT. This encodes CAWSWSEEKLFF.

This rearrangement joins TRBV7-9 to TRBJ1-1, with 8 bases lining up with TRBD1. CDR1 and CDR2 (germline): SEHNR, FQNEAQ (reference sequence). The CDR3 contains 14 residues. Unmatched junction bases numbered 7, after V lost 5 bases and J lost 5 bases. CDR3 amino acids: CASSPLQGATEAFF. Here the CDR3 DNA reads TGTGCCAGCAGCCCCTTGCAGGGGGCGACTGAAGCTTTCTTT.

The chain joins TRBV21-1 to TRBJ2-1; the DNA was not used to check the table's D call, TRBD2. TRBV21-1 is a pseudogene segment. The CDR3 has 12 residues. CDR3 bases: TGTGCCAGCAGCAAGGAGGGAGATGAGCAGTTCTTC. It is translated as CASSKEGDEQFF.